The T cell receptor beta chain described here comes from a study of cytomegalovirus exposure and HLA in healthy donors. Unmatched junction bases numbered 5, after V lost 2 bases and J lost 7 bases. Germline CDR1 SGHNT, CDR2 YYREEE (reference sequence). The CDR3 spans 13 residues. Profiling relied on immunoSEQ multiplex PCR, and the TCRdb table lists in-frame clones only, not all of them. The sample has some 110,000 clones; roughly 83% are singletons. The chain recombines TRBV5-4 with TRBJ1-2; 7 bases map to TRBD1. The specimen sequenced was PBMCs. The clonotype comes from a man younger than 35 in good health and CMV-seronegative. Here the CDR3 reads CASSFDRERGYTF. CDR3 DNA: TGTGCCAGCAGCTTTGACAGGGAGCGTGGCTACACCTTC.